This T cell receptor (beta chain) originates from a study of persistence of HIV-infected CD4 T cells. At the level of the study: Isolated cells were CMV- and HIV-1 Gag-responding CD4+ T cells. Whole-study results and caveats: TCRbeta richness was lower in CMV- and Gag-responding cells than in anti-CD3/anti-CD28-responding cells. Degenerate expanded CDR3beta sequences were enriched among CMV- and Gag-responding cells.

Overlapping HIV-1 Gag 15-mer peptides at about 1 ug per peptide per mL were used. Sorted nonresponding memory CD4+ T cells were CD40L-negative, CD69-negative, CD45RO-high. In regard to this clone: Its target is not known.

This was the immunoSEQ version 4 assay in survey mode. Template was genomic DNA at roughly 9.3 ng/uL, with up to 1 ug used per sample. Data came from immunoSEQ multiplex PCR; TCRdb stores just in-frame clones and leaves some out. Of approximately 40,000 clones in the sample, approximately 80% were seen once. The sample consisted of CD4+ T cells sorted from PBMCs after roughly 18-hour stimulation, taken from a patient who received antiretroviral therapy. The sequence derives from an adult man with HIV who was CMV-seropositive.

The CDR3 spells CATSAGEGNTEAFF. CDR3 DNA: TGTGCCACCAGTGCCGGAGAGGGGAACACTGAAGCTTTCTTT. V is TRBV24-1 and J is TRBJ1-1, with no clear D. The V gene lost 5 bases and the J gene lost 1 base, with 10 bases spanning the gap. The CDR3 has 14 residues. The germline V gene has CDR1 KGHDR and CDR2 SFDVKD.